The source of this T cell receptor (beta chain) is a study of CD8+CD57+ T cells in acquired aplastic anemia. The V and J ends lost 4 bases and 2 bases respectively, with 12 bases between them. CDR1 is ENHRY and CDR2 is SYGVKD in the germline V gene. This CDR3 comprises 14 residues. Both TCR beta VDJ combination and CDR3 sequence profiling were carried out. Genomic DNA was the template for this profiling. TCRdb analysed the reads with MiXCR anew, one entry per CDR3 protein. The table lists 200,000 to 250,000 distinct CDR3 sequences, 60% to 80% of them singletons, with roughly 53% in the top ten. Patients included in sequencing had previously demonstrated CD8+CD57+ cell expansion by flow cytometry. This clonotype was counted a few times.

The sequence derives from a human donor with aplastic anemia. The J gene is TRBJ2-7, the V gene TRBV10-3; D is uncertain. The sequencing input was sorted CD4+, CD8+, or CD8+CD57+ T cells (not recorded which) from PBMCs. The CDR3 loop is CAISASDRTYEQYF. The CDR3 nucleotides are TGTGCCATCAGTGCTTCGGACCGGACCTACGAGCAGTACTTC.